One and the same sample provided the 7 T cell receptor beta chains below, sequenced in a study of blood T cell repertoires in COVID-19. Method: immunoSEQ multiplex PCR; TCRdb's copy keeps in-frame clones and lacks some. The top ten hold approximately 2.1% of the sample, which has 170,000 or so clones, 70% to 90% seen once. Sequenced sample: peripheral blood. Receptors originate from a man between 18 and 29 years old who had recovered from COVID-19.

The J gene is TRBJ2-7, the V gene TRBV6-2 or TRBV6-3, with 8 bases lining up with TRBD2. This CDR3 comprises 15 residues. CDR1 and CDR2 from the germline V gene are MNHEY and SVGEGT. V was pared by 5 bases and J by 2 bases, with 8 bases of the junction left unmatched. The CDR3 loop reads CASSPGGKGAYEQYF. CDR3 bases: TGTGCCAGCAGTCCGGGGGGGAAGGGGGCCTACGAGCAGTACTTC.

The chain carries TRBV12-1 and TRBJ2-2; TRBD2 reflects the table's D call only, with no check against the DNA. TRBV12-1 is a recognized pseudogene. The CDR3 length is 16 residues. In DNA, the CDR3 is TGTGCCAGCAGCCTATTAGCGCCACCGACGGTCGGGGAGCTGTTTTTT. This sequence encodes CASSLLAPPTVGELFF.

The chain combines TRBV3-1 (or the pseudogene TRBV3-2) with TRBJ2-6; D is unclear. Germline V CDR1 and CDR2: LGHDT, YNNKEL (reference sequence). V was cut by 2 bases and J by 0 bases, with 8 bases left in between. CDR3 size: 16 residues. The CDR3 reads CASSQLRSSGANVLTF. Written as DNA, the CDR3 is TGTGCCAGCAGCCAACTCAGGTCCTCTGGGGCCAACGTCCTGACTTTC.

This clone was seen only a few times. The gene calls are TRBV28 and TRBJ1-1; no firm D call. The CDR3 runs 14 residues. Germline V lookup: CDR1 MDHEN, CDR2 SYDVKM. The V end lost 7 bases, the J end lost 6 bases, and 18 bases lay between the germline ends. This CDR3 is CASTFGSGKPEAFF. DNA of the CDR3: TGTGCCAGCACCTTTGGCAGTGGCAAACCTGAAGCTTTCTTT.

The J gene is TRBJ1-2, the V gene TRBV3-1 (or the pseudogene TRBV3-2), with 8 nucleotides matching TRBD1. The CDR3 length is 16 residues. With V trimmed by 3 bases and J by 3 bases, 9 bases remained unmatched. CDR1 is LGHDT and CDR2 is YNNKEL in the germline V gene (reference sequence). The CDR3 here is CASSQAGTGFYYGYTF. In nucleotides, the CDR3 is TGTGCCAGCAGCCAGGCCGGGACAGGTTTCTACTATGGCTACACCTTC.

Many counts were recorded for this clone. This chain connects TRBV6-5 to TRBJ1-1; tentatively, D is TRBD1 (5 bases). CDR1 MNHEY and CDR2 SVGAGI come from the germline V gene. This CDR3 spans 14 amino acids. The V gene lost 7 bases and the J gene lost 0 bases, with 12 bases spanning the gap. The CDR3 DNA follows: TGTGCCAGCACCTCGACAGACCTGAACACTGAAGCTTTCTTT. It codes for CASTSTDLNTEAFF.

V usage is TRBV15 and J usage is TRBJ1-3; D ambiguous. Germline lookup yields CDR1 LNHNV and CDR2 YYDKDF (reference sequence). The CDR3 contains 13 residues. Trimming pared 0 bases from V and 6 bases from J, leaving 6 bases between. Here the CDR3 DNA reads TGTGCCACCAGCAGAGATCAAGCAAACACCATATATTTT. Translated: CATSRDQANTIYF.